These 10 T cell receptor beta chains were sequenced from one sample in a study of shared clonotypes between healthy human individuals. The assay was immunoSEQ multiplex PCR, and TCRdb's table has in-frame clones only and misses some. This table holds hundreds of thousands of clones, roughly 95% found once. The naive CD8 fraction comprised CD45RO-negative cells positively selected for CCR7 and excluded terminally differentiated effector memory CD45RA+ cells. Sequencing input: naive CD8+ T cells sorted from blood. The receptors here all came from a woman in her 30s in good health.

The gene calls are TRBV5-1 and TRBJ2-2; D ambiguous. Germline V gene data show CDR1 as SGHRS and CDR2 as YFSETQ. V lost 5 bases and J lost 5, with 16 bases in between. The CDR3 loop spans 15 amino acids. CDR3 bases: TGCGCCAGCAGTCCAGAGGCCCTAGGAACCGGGGAGCTGTTTTTT. Residues: CASSPEALGTGELFF.

This sequence joins TRBV28 and TRBJ1-2; 7 bases align to TRBD1. CDR3 size: 13 residues. The V segment lost 3 bases and the J segment 6 bases; nucleotides outside the gene matches: 4. Germline CDR1 and CDR2: MDHEN and SYDVKM. The DNA of the CDR3 is TGTGCCAGCAGTTTGGGGACAGCCGATGGCTACACCTTC. It specifies CASSLGTADGYTF.

The chain is built from TRBV2 and TRBJ2-2, with unresolved D. CDR3 length equals 15 residues. The germline V and J ends were trimmed by 2 bases and 0 bases, with 7 bases remaining between them. Germline lookup yields CDR1 SNHLY and CDR2 FYNNEI. CDR3 in amino acids: CASSESNSNTGELFF. The CDR3 coding sequence is TGTGCCAGCAGTGAAAGCAATTCGAACACCGGGGAGCTGTTTTTT.

The table lists this clone with a count of one. This sequence joins TRBV28 and TRBJ1-1, with D tentatively TRBD1 (5 bases). The CDR3 is 13 residues long. Per germline, CDR1 MDHEN and CDR2 SYDVKM. V was cut by 8 bases and J by 1 base, with 11 bases left in between. The CDR3 spells CASGWTPNTEAFF. The DNA of the CDR3 is TGTGCCAGCGGCTGGACACCGAACACTGAAGCTTTCTTT.

The chain combines TRBV5-3 with TRBJ1-2; 8 bases agree with TRBD1. TRBV5-3 is identified as an open reading frame with a role that is uncertain. The V and J ends lost 2 bases and 5 bases, in that order; junction bases with no gene match: 5. The CDR3 runs 14 residues. CDR3 sequence reads: CARSFETGDYGYTF. DNA of the CDR3: TGTGCCAGAAGCTTCGAGACAGGGGATTATGGCTACACCTTC.

The CDR3 DNA follows: TGTGCCAGCTTCCCCTCGGCGCAGCAGAACACTGAAGCTTTCTTT. Protein product: CASFPSAQQNTEAFF. This chain links TRBV6-5 with TRBJ1-1; D call uncertain. Trimming shortened V by 8 bases and J by 1 base, and 17 bases separated the two germline ends. The CDR3 loop spans 15 amino acids. Germline CDR1 and CDR2: MNHEY and SVGAGI.

The chain joins TRBV5-1 to TRBJ2-3; 9 bases fit TRBD2. CDR3 size: 16 residues. With V trimmed by 3 bases and J by 4 bases, 9 bases remained unmatched. From germline, CDR1 is SGHRS and CDR2 YFSETQ. The CDR3 sequence is CASSWTLAGEADTQYF. The CDR3 DNA follows: TGCGCCAGCAGCTGGACATTAGCGGGAGAGGCAGATACGCAGTATTTT.

The chain employs TRBV6-5 and TRBJ2-1; D gene unclear. Trimming stripped 3 bases from V and 10 bases from J, with 13 bases between. The CDR3 totals 13 residues. CDR1 is MNHEY, CDR2 SVGAGI, per germline. CDR3 protein: CASSYQSSVEQFF. The CDR3 DNA reads TGTGCCAGCAGTTATCAGTCCTCGGTAGAGCAGTTCTTC.

The chain combines TRBV9 with TRBJ2-1, with D possibly being TRBD1 (5 bases). Germline V gene data show CDR1 as SGDLS and CDR2 as YYNGEE. With 3 bases removed from V and 9 bases from J, the gap between germline ends came to 22 bases. The CDR3 runs 16 residues. The CDR3 region is CASSAESWTNQGEQFF. The CDR3 DNA reads as TGTGCCAGCAGCGCCGAATCTTGGACCAATCAGGGTGAGCAGTTCTTC.

This clone was seen a single time. The chain carries TRBV29-1 and TRBJ1-2; D not resolved. V lost 0 bases, J lost 7 bases, and 3 bases lay in between. Germline V gene data show CDR1 as SQVTM and CDR2 as ANQGSEA. This CDR3 comprises 10 residues. In DNA, the CDR3 is TGCAGCGTTGAAGATTCTGGCTACACCTTC. Its protein is CSVEDSGYTF.